Sequencing of this T cell receptor beta chain was carried out in a study of early T cells in non-severe SARS-CoV-2 infection. This clonotype has ten or more counts. In TCRdb, the 5' RACE reads were re-called with MiXCR into one record per CDR3 protein. Among just under 60,000 distinct CDR3 sequences listed, more than 8.5% were seen once. The CDR3 is 16 amino acids. Trimming at V came to 0 bases and at J to 7 bases, leaving 6 bases not matched to a gene. Germline loops: CDR1 LGHNA, CDR2 YSLEER. The clonotype comes from an adult who was a healthcare worker with PCR-confirmed SARS-CoV-2 infection or an uninfected control (not recorded which). The sequencing sample was made of whole blood. The chain links TRBV4-3 to TRBJ2-1; 10 bases agree with TRBD1. As DNA, the CDR3 is TGCGCCAGCAGCCAAGATCAGGGGACAGGGGTAAATGAGCAGTTCTTC. This translates into CASSQDQGTGVNEQFF.